Included here is one T cell receptor beta chain sequence, with context. Its antigen is unknown. Primers used in a second PCR of about 6 to 11 cycles were a sample-barcoded 5' primer and a J-beta primer mix. TCRdb used MiXCR to reprocess the 5' RACE reads, holding one entry per CDR3 protein. The table includes about 1.4 million distinct CDR3 sequences, 59% detected once. This entry belongs to a study of blood T cells in healthy people across ages. Study results and caveats: In long-lived donors, naive CD4+ cell counts and diversity exceeded those of aged donors.

This receptor was taken from a man between 18 and 29 years old in good health. Input material: blood.

The CDR3 DNA reads as TGTGCCAGCAGTTCATTACAGGGGGGGTTCACTGAAGCTTTCTTT. It yields the protein CASSSLQGGFTEAFF. V is TRBV27 and J is TRBJ1-1; 8 bases line up with TRBD1. CDR3 size: 15 residues. The J segment lost 4 bases and the V segment lost 4 bases, leaving 8 bases of the junction unmatched. Germline assignment: CDR1 MNHEY and CDR2 SMNVEV (reference sequence).